A single sample gave rise to the 24 T cell receptor beta chains below, sequenced in a study of tumor-infiltrating lymphocytes in glioblastoma multiforme. TCR beta libraries were built from RNA through three nested multiplex PCR rounds using modified ARM-PCR. MiXCR, applied by TCRdb to the multiplex PCR reads, yields one record per CDR3 protein. Among 30,000 or so distinct CDR3 sequences listed, about 58% were seen once. The material sequenced was brain tumor tissue. The receptors come from a male donor with glioblastoma.

In DNA form, the CDR3 reads TGCAGTGTAGGCGGGAACTACAATGAGCAGTTCTTC. Translation: CSVGGNYNEQFF. This chain links TRBV20-1 with TRBJ2-1, with D perhaps TRBD2 (6 bases). V gave up 7 bases and J gave up 3 bases, with 10 bases separating them. The CDR3 has 12 amino acids. Germline lookup yields CDR1 DFQATT and CDR2 SNEGSKA (reference sequence).

Points on this clonotype: Mismatch with germline at one junction end may stem from a read error. V gene TRBV20-1 combines with J gene TRBJ1-1, with D possibly TRBD1 on 5 matching bases. The CDR3 runs to 15 residues. Germline V gives CDR1 DFQATT, CDR2 SNEGSKA (reference sequence). In DNA form, the CDR3 reads TGCAGTGCTAGAGACGTGGGGGGTCTGAACACTGAAGCTTCCTTT. Its protein is CSARDVGGLNTEASF.

In regard to this clonotype: This may be a read error: a much more frequent sequence differs by one nucleotide. V and J are TRBV28 and TRBJ1-5; the D gene is possibly TRBD1 (5 bases). CDR1 is MDHEN, CDR2 SYDVKM, per germline. V lost 8 bases, J lost 0 bases, and 17 bases lay in between. The CDR3 has 16 residues. In DNA form, the CDR3 reads TGTGCCAGCCTTACATGGGGCAGGAATAGCAATCAGCCCCAGCATTTT. Translating gives CASLTWGRNSNQPQHF.

Points on this clonotype: The conserved closing phenylalanine or tryptophan is absent in this CDR3, likely reflecting a read error. V is TRBV6-1 and J is TRBJ2-5; D may correspond to TRBD1 or TRBD2 (5 bases each). V lost 6 bases, J lost 1 base, and 15 bases lay in between. The CDR3 consists of 15 residues. CDR1 is MNHNS and CDR2 is SASEGT in the germline V gene. CDR3 amino acids: CASRGIGTVQETQYS. CDR3 sequence (DNA): TGTGCCAGCAGGGGAATAGGGACCGTCCAAGAGACCCAGTACTCC.

A note on this clonotype: Because the CDR3 is missing its conserved closing phenylalanine or tryptophan, this is likely a read error. The chain couples TRBV29-1 to TRBJ1-6; D not resolved. The CDR3 spans 13 residues. V was cut by 4 bases and J by 10 bases, with 14 bases left in between. From germline, CDR1 is SQVTM and CDR2 ANQGSEA. The CDR3 reads CSVARNRESPLHI. The CDR3 DNA sequence: TGCAGCGTTGCCAGGAATAGAGAATCACCCCTCCACATT.

The chain uses TRBV18 and TRBJ1-2, with D maybe TRBD1 (5 bases). Looked up from germline, CDR1 is KGHSH and CDR2 is LQKENI. V lost 3 bases to trimming and J lost 8 bases, with 16 bases between them. The CDR3 runs to 14 residues. CDR3 loop: CASSPDRDGEGYTF. The DNA of the CDR3 is TGTGCCAGCTCACCTGACAGAGACGGAGAAGGCTACACCTTC.

The chain carries TRBV29-1 and TRBJ2-5, with TRBD1 matching over 8 bases. This CDR3 is built from 14 residues. Germline-derived CDR1 and CDR2 are SQVTM and ANQGSEA. Germline trimming cut 7 bases from V and 6 bases from J; bases unmatched to any gene: 13. CDR3 DNA sequence: TGCAGCGCTAACAAGGACAGGGCCGCGCAGACCCAGTACTTC. Translation gives CSANKDRAAQTQYF.

This clonotype was picked up a small number of times. V and J are TRBV24-1 and TRBJ2-6, with 10 bases aligning to TRBD1. This CDR3 region has 18 residues. In germline, CDR1 is KGHDR, CDR2 SFDVKD. The J segment lost 4 bases and the V segment lost 2 bases, leaving 7 bases of the junction unmatched. CDR3 nucleotides: TGTGCCACCAGTGATTCGACAGGGGGCGAATCCGGGGCCAACGTCCTGACTTTC. It yields the protein CATSDSTGGESGANVLTF.

This chain joins TRBV6-5 and TRBJ2-1; D is undetermined. The V gene lost 11 bases and the J gene lost 6 bases, with 11 bases spanning the gap. CDR1 and CDR2 from the germline V gene are MNHEY and SVGAGI. The length of the CDR3 is 11 residues. CDR3 DNA sequence: TGTGCCTGCATAACCAGCAATGAGCAGTTCTTC. Translation gives CACITSNEQFF.

The sample holds many counts of this clonotype. The V and J genes are TRBV6-6 and TRBJ1-5, with D perhaps matching TRBD1 (6 bases). CDR1 is MNHNY and CDR2 is SVGAGI in the germline V gene (reference sequence). Trimming shortened V by 5 bases and J by 6 bases, and 17 bases separated the two germline ends. The CDR3 covers 15 residues. The CDR3 nucleotides read TGTGCCAGCAGTAGTAGGGACATTTACGGTCAGCCCCAGCATTTT. This translates into CASSSRDIYGQPQHF.

Concerning this clonotype: At one end the junction does not follow the germline gene, possibly because of a read error. V gene TRBV20-1 combines with J gene TRBJ2-5, with 8 bases that match TRBD2. The CDR3 extends over 15 amino acids. The germline gives CDR1 DFQATT, CDR2 SNEGSKA (reference sequence). CDR3: CRATRQYSGTETQYF. The DNA of the CDR3 is TGCAGAGCTACTAGACAATATAGCGGGACTGAGACCCAGTACTTT.

A word on this clonotype: The junction shows a germline mismatch at one end, possibly a read error. The V call is TRBV6-1, the J call TRBJ2-1; D unresolved. Germline CDR1 is MNHNS and CDR2 is SASEGT. The CDR3 runs 15 residues. The chain's CDR3 is CASSEEFVEYNVQFF. CDR3 sequence (DNA): TGTGCCAGCAGTGAAGAATTCGTAGAATACAATGTGCAGTTCTTC.

This clonotype was counted a few times. This may be a read error: a much more frequent sequence differs by one nucleotide. The J gene is TRBJ2-6, the V gene TRBV12-3 or TRBV12-4; TRBD2 matches 11 bases. This CDR3 is built from 22 residues. Unmatched junction bases numbered 19, after V lost 5 bases and J lost 1 base. CDR3: CASSHRPTFTSGSSSGANVLTF. The CDR3 bases are TGTGCCAGCAGTCACCGGCCTACCTTTACTAGCGGGAGCAGTTCTGGGGCCAACGTCCTGACTTTC.

This clonotype occurred many times. V and J are TRBV5-4 and TRBJ2-1; 9 positions agree with TRBD1. The CDR3 is 14 residues long. After removal of 0 bases from V and 8 bases from J, the junction contained 3 bases not matched to a gene. CDR1 is SGHNT, CDR2 YYREEE, per germline (reference sequence). The CDR3 reads CASSLEQGAHEQFF. In nucleotides, the CDR3 is TGTGCCAGCAGCTTGGAACAGGGGGCACATGAGCAGTTCTTC. Complete variable domain (other parts from reference TRBV5-4 and TRBJ2-1): ETGVTQSPTHLIKTRGQQVTLRCSSQSGHNTVSWYQQALGQGPQFIFQYYREEENGRGNFPPRFSGLQFPNYSSELNVNALELDDSALYLCASSLEQGAHEQFFGPGTRLTVL.

This clonotype has a handful of counts. One base away lies a much larger clone, so this may be a sequencing read error. This rearrangement joins TRBV29-1 to TRBJ2-1; TRBD2 aligns across 7 bases. Looked up from germline, CDR1 is SQVTM and CDR2 is ANQGSEA. J lost 7 bases, V lost 6 bases, and 12 bases had no gene match. This CDR3 comprises 14 residues. The CDR3 DNA follows: TGCAGCGTGGCGACCTGTGGGGGAGGGAATGAGCAGTTCTTC. This encodes CSVATCGGGNEQFF.

V is TRBV6-6 and J is TRBJ2-1; D is ambiguous. Deletions cut 4 bases from V and 7 bases from J, with 8 bases between. The germline V gene has CDR1 MNHNY and CDR2 SVGAGI (reference sequence). The CDR3 has 12 residues. This CDR3 reads CASSSNKNEQFF. CDR3 sequence (DNA): TGTGCCAGCAGTTCAAATAAGAATGAGCAGTTCTTC.

V usage is TRBV28 and J usage is TRBJ2-1; TRBD1 agrees at 9 bases. Germline trimming cut 7 bases from V and 6 bases from J; bases unmatched to any gene: 13. Germline lookup yields CDR1 MDHEN and CDR2 SYDVKM. This CDR3 contains 16 residues. The CDR3 protein is CASNPTGTGMSNEQFF. CDR3 nucleotides: TGTGCCAGCAACCCCACCGGGACAGGGATGTCCAATGAGCAGTTCTTC.

Worth noting for this clonotype: A much larger clone lies a single base off, so this may be a read error. The chain carries TRBV28 and TRBJ2-7; 11 bases are a match to TRBD2. Germline assignment: CDR1 MDHEN and CDR2 SYDVKM. The CDR3 runs 16 residues. The CDR3 DNA is TGTGCCTGCAGTTTATCAGCTAGCGGGAGGTCCTACGAGCAGTACTTC. It codes for CACSLSASGRSYEQYF.

A note on this clonotype: Since no conserved phenylalanine or tryptophan closes the CDR3, a read error is the likely cause. V usage is TRBV20-1 and J usage is TRBJ1-4; no firm D call. CDR1 and CDR2 from the germline V gene are DFQATT and SNEGSKA (reference sequence). CDR3 size: 14 residues. The CDR3 DNA reads TGCAGTGTTAGAGAGGACCGGGCAACTGAAAAACTGTTTCTT. It encodes CSVREDRATEKLFL.

About this clonotype: One end of the junction does not line up with germline, which may come from a read error. The chain employs TRBV20-1 and TRBJ2-1, with TRBD1 identical over 11 bases. There are 14 residues in the CDR3. Germline CDR1 and CDR2: DFQATT and SNEGSKA (reference sequence). The CDR3 here is CSARDEGQGDEQSF. Written as DNA, the CDR3 is TGCAGTGCTAGAGATGAGGGACAGGGGGATGAGCAGTCCTTC.

In this sample, this clonotype turned up many times. V usage is TRBV5-1 and J usage is TRBJ1-2; D is possibly TRBD1 (5 bases). From germline, CDR1 is SGHRS and CDR2 YFSETQ. This CDR3 spans 16 amino acids. Trimming removed 0 bases from V and 2 bases from J, with 14 bases in between. The CDR3 sequence: CASSLGRDGPNYGYTF. As DNA, the CDR3 is TGCGCCAGCAGCTTGGGGCGGGACGGCCCGAACTATGGCTACACCTTC.

This clonotype was found a few times. Since a much larger clone is just one base distant, this may be a read error. V is TRBV14 and J is TRBJ2-2; D is unclear. V lost 0 bases to trimming and J lost 5 bases, with 10 bases between them. Germline CDR1 is SGHDN and CDR2 is FVKESK. The CDR3 spans 15 residues. The CDR3 nucleotides read TGTGCCAGCAGCCAAGATGAAGGCCTGACCGGGGAGCTGTTTTTT. Its translation: CASSQDEGLTGELFF.

To note about this clonotype: At one boundary the junction diverges from the germline segment, which might be a read error. The chain employs TRBV6-5 and TRBJ1-3; TRBD1 might be the D (5 bases). Germline V gene lookup returns CDR1 MNHEY and CDR2 SVGAGI. This CDR3 contains 15 residues. The CDR3 DNA follows: TGTGTCAGCAGTCCTCCAGGGTTCTCTGGAAACACCATATATTTT. It yields the protein CVSSPPGFSGNTIYF.

The rearrangement joins TRBV5-4 to TRBJ2-1; maybe TRBD2 (5 bases). In germline, CDR1 is SGHNT, CDR2 YYREEE (reference sequence). The V gene lost 0 bases and the J gene lost 8 bases, with 9 bases spanning the gap. The CDR3 runs 13 residues. For the CDR3, the DNA is TGTGCCAGCAGCTTGGTGACTATCCATGAGCAGTTCTTC. This translates into CASSLVTIHEQFF.